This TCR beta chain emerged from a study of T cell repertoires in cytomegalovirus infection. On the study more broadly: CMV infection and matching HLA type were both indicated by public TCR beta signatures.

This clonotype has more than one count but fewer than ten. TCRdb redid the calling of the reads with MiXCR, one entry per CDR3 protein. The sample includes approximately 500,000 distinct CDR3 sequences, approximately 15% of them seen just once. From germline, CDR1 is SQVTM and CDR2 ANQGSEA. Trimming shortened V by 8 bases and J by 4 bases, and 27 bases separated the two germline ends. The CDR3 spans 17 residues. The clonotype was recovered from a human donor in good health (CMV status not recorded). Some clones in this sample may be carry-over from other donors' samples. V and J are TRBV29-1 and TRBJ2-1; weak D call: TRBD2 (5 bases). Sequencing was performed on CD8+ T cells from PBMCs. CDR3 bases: TGCAGCCCCCGTTGGCTAGCCCCATCCAAAGGGTACAATGAGCAGTTCTTC. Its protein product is CSPRWLAPSKGYNEQFF.